The 3 T cell receptor beta chains below were found in one sample sequenced in a study of T cell responses to AZD1222 COVID-19 vaccine. Method: immunoSEQ multiplex PCR; TCRdb's copy keeps in-frame clones and lacks some. The sample has around 270,000 clones; almost 95% are singletons. The input for sequencing was peripheral blood, taken 28 days after the second AZD1222 dose. The source of these receptors is an adult who received the AZD1222 COVID-19 vaccine.

The rearrangement joins TRBV21-1 to TRBJ2-3. TRBV21-1 is marked as a pseudogene. The CDR3 loop spans 14 amino acids. This chain's CDR3 is CARTGQGGPDTQYF. For the CDR3, the DNA is TGTGCCAGGACGGGGCAGGGTGGACCAGATACGCAGTATTTT.

This rearrangement joins TRBV5-1 to TRBJ2-3; D is undetermined. The CDR3 totals 14 residues. The germline V gene encodes CDR1 SGHRS and CDR2 YFSETQ. Trimming removed 3 bases from V and 2 bases from J, with 10 bases in between. This CDR3 reads CASSSAYYTDTQYF. The CDR3 DNA is TGCGCCAGCAGCTCTGCTTACTACACAGATACGCAGTATTTT.

The chain carries TRBV7-2 and TRBJ2-7; tentative D call: TRBD2 (5 bases). The CDR3 is made up of 14 amino acids. CDR1 is SGHTA, CDR2 FQGNSA, per germline. The V end lost 4 bases, the J end lost 7 bases, and 17 bases lay between the germline ends. For the CDR3, the DNA is TGTGCCAGCAGCTCACCCTGGAGGTCATATGAGCAGTACTTC. Its translation: CASSSPWRSYEQYF.